This TCR beta chain originates from a study of B cell selection in AIRE deficiency. Regulatory T cells were sorted as CD4+CD25hiCD127low/negative. Study-wide results and limits: Only about 9.3% of 3,000 to 4,500 shared Treg sequences were patient-specific; 30% to 40% healthy-specific.

Turning to this clone: Its target is not known.

Sequenced by immunoSEQ multiplex PCR; TCRdb stores in-frame clones only, minus some. This sample has some 21,000 clones, with approximately 94% found just once. Trimming cost V 5 bases and J 5 bases; bases outside gene matches: 10. The germline V gene has CDR1 PRHDT and CDR2 FYEKMQ (reference sequence). CDR3 length: 17 residues. The receptor was isolated from a human donor with AIRE deficiency. The material sequenced was Tregs sorted from PBMCs. The V gene is TRBV13, the J gene TRBJ2-5, with 14 bases identical to TRBD2. The DNA for the CDR3 is TGTGCCAGCAGCCCGGGACTAGCGGGAGTAGCTTCGGAGACCCAGTACTTC. This gives the protein CASSPGLAGVASETQYF.